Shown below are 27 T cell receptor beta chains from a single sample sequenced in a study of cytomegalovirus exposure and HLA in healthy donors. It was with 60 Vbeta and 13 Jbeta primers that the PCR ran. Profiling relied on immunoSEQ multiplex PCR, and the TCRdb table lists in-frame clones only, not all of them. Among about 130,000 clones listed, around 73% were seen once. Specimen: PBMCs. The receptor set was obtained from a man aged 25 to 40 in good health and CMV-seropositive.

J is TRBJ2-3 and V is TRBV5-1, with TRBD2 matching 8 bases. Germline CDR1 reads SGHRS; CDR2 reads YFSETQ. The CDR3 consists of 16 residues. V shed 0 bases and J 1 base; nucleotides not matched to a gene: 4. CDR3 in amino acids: CASSLGTSGGTDTQYF. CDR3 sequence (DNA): TGCGCCAGCAGCTTGGGTACTAGCGGAGGCACAGATACGCAGTATTTT.

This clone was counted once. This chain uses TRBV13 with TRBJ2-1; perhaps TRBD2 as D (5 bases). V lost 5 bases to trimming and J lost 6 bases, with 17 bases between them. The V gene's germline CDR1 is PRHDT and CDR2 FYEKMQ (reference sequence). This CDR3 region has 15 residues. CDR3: CASSARGGPINEQFF. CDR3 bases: TGTGCCAGCAGCGCCCGCGGCGGGCCCATCAATGAGCAGTTCTTC.

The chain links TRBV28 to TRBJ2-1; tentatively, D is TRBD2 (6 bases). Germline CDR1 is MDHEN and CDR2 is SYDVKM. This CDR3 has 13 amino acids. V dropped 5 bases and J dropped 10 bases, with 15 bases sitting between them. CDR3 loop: CASSISSSGEQFF. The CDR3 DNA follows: TGTGCCAGCAGTATCAGCTCCAGCGGGGAGCAGTTCTTC. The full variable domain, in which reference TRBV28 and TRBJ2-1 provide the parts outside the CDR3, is DVKVTQSSRYLVKRTGEKVFLECVQDMDHENMFWYRQDPGLGLRLIYFSYDVKMKEKGDIPEGYSVSREKKERFSLILESASTNQTSMYLCASSISSSGEQFFGPGTRLTVL.

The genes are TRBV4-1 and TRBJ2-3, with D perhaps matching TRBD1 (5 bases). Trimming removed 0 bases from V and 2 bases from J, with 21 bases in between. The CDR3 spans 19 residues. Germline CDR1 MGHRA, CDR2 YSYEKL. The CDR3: CASSQDRAQVGPLTDTQYF. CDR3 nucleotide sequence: TGCGCCAGCAGCCAAGACAGGGCTCAAGTAGGGCCCCTCACAGATACGCAGTATTTT.

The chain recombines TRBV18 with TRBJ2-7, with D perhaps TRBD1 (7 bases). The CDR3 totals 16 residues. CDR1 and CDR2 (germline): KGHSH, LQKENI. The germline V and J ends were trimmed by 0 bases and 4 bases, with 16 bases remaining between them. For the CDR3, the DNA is TGTGCCAGCTCACCACCGCGGGACAGTCTAAGATACGAGCAGTACTTC. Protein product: CASSPPRDSLRYEQYF.

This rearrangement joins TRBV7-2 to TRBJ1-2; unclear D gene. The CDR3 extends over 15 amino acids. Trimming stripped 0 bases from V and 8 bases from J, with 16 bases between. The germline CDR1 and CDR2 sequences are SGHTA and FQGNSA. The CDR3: CASSLAAITVDGYTF. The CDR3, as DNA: TGTGCCAGCAGCTTAGCGGCTATAACAGTAGACGGCTACACCTTC.

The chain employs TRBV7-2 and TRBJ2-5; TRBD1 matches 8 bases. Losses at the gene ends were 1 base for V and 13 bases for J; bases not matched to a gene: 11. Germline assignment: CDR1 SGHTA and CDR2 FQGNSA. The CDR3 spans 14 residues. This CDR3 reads CASSLEGTPGGRYF. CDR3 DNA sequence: TGTGCCAGCAGCTTAGAAGGGACCCCAGGGGGCCGGTACTTC.

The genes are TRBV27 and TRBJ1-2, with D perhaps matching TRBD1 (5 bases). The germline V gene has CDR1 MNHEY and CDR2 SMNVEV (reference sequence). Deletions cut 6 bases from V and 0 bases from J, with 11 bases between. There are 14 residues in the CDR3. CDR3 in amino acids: CASSHGGSNYGYTF. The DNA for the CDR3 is TGTGCCAGCAGCCATGGGGGGTCTAACTATGGCTACACCTTC.

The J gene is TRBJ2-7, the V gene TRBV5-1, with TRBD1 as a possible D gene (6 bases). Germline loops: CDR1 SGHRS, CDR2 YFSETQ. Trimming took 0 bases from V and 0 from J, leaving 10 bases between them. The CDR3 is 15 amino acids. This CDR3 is CASSLGQANSYEQYF. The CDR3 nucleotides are TGCGCCAGCAGCTTGGGACAGGCTAACTCCTACGAGCAGTACTTC.

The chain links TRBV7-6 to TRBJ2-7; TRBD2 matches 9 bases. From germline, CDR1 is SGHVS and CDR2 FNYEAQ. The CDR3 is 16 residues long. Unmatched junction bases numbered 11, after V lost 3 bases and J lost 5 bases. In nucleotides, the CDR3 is TGTGCCAGCAGCTTGCGGGGCGGGGGGGAAATAAACGAGCAGTACTTC. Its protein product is CASSLRGGGEINEQYF.

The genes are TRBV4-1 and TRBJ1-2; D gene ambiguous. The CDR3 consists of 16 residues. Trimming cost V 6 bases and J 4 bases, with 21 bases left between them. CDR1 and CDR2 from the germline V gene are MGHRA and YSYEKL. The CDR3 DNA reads TGCGCCAGCAGACGTGATATGACAACAGAGCTCTATGGCTACACCTTC. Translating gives CASRRDMTTELYGYTF.

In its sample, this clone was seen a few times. The CDR3 DNA reads as TGTGCCAGCAGTGACTCGAGCGGGAGGGACACCGGGGAGCTGTTTTTT. Amino acids: CASSDSSGRDTGELFF. V is TRBV6-4 and J is TRBJ2-2; 10 bases are a match to TRBD2. V was clipped by 0 bases and J by 3 bases; unmatched bases: 1. Germline CDR1 is MRHNA and CDR2 is SNTAGT. The CDR3 length is 16 residues.

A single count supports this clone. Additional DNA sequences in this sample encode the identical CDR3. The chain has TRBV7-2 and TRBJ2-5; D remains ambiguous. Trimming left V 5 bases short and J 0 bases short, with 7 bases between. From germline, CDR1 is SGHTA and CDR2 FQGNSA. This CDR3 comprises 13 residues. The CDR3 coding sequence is TGTGCCAGCAGCCTGAGTAACCAAGAGACCCAGTACTTC. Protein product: CASSLSNQETQYF.

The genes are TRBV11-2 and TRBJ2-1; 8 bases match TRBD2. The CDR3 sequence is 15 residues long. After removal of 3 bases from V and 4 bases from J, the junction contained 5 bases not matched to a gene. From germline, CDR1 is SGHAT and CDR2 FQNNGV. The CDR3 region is CASSFRSGSYNEQFF. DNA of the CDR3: TGTGCCAGCAGCTTCCGAAGCGGGAGTTACAATGAGCAGTTCTTC.

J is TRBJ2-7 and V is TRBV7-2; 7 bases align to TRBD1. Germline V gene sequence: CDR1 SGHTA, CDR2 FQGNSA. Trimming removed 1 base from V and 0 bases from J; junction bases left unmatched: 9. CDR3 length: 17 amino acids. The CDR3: CASSLDLGGQDSYEQYF. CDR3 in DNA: TGTGCCAGCAGCTTAGACCTTGGAGGACAGGACTCCTACGAGCAGTACTTC.

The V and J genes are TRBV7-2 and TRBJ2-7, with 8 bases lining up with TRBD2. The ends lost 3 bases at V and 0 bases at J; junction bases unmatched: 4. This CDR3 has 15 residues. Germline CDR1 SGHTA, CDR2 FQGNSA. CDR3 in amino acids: CASSFESGSSYEQYF. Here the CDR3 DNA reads TGTGCCAGCAGCTTCGAAAGCGGGAGCTCCTACGAGCAGTACTTC.

CDR3 DNA sequence: TGTGCCAGCAGCTTAGGGGACAGGGTAGCTGAGCAGTTCTTC. It codes for CASSLGDRVAEQFF. The chain employs TRBV7-2 and TRBJ2-1; 9 nucleotides line up with TRBD1. V lost 1 base and J lost 9; bases outside the gene matches: 4. This CDR3 has 14 residues. Germline V gene sequence: CDR1 SGHTA, CDR2 FQGNSA.

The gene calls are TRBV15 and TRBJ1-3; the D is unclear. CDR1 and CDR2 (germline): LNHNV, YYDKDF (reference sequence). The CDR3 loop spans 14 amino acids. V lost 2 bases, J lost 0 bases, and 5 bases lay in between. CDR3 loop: CATSRRGSGNTIYF. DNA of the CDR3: TGTGCCACCAGCAGACGGGGCTCTGGAAACACCATATATTTT.

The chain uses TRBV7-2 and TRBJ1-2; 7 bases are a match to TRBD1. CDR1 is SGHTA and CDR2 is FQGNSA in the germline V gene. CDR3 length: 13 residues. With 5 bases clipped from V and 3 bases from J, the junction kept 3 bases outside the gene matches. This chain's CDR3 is CASSPDRDYGYTF. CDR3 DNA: TGTGCCAGCAGCCCCGACAGGGACTATGGCTACACCTTC.

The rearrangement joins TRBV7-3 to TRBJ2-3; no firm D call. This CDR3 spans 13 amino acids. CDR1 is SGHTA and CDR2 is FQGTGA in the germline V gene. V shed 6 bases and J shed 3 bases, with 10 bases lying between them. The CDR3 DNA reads TGTGCCAGCAGGTATACCCGGACAGATACGCAGTATTTT. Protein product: CASRYTRTDTQYF.

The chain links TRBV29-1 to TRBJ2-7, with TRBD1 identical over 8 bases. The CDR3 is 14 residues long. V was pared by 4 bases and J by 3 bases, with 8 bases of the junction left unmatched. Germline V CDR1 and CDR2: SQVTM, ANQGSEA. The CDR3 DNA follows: TGCAGCGTTGGACGGGACAGGAGTTTCTACGAGCAGTACTTC. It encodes CSVGRDRSFYEQYF.

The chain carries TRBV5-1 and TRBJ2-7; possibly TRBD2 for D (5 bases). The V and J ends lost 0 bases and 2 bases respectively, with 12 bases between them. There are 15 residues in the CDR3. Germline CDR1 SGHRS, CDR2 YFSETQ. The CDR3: CASSLGGRSPYEQYF. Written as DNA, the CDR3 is TGCGCCAGCAGCTTGGGAGGGCGTAGCCCCTACGAGCAGTACTTC.

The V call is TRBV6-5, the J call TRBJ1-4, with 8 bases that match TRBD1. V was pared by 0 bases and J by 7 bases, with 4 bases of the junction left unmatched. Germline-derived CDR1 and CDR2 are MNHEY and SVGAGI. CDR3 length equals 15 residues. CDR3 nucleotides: TGTGCCAGCAGTTACTCATCAGGGGGCTTTGAAAAACTGTTTTTT. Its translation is CASSYSSGGFEKLFF.

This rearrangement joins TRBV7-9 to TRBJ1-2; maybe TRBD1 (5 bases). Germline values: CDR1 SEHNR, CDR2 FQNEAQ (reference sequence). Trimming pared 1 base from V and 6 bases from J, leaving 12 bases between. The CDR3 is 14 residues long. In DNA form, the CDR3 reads TGTGCCAGCAGCTTAGATTGGGGGGGTCATGGCTACACCTTC. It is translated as CASSLDWGGHGYTF.

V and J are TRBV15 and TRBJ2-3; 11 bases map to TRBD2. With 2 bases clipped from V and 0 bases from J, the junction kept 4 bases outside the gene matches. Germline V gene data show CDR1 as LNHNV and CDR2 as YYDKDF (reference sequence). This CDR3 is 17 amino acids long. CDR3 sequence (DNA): TGTGCCACCAGCAGATTTGGACTAGCGGGTAGCACAGATACGCAGTATTTT. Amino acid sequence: CATSRFGLAGSTDTQYF.

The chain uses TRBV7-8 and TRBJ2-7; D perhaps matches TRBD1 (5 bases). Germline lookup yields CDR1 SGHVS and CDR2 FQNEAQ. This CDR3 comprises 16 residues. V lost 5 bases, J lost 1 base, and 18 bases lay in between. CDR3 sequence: CASSPSGRVGSYEQYF. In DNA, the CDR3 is TGTGCCAGCAGCCCTTCAGGCAGGGTAGGGTCCTACGAGCAGTACTTC.

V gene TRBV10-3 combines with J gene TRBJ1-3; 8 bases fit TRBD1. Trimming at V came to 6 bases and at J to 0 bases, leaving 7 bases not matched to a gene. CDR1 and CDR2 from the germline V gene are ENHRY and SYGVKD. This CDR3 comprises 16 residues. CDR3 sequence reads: CAISPGQVSSGNTIYF. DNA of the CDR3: TGTGCCATCAGCCCGGGACAGGTTAGCTCTGGAAACACCATATATTTT.